The 30 T cell receptor beta chains listed next were all sequenced from one sample in a study of OX40 agonist ivuxolimab in advanced cancers. Repertoires were generated with immunoSEQ multiplex PCR, while TCRdb's copy carries only in-frame clones and drops some. The sample has roughly 41,000 clones; about 88% are singletons. The source material was CD4+ or CD8+ T cells sorted from blood, sampled in a trial of the OX40 agonist ivuxolimab. The source is an adult with an advanced solid tumor such as melanoma, head and neck, liver or kidney cancer.

Comments on this clone: Compared with germline, one end of the junction differs, possibly owing to a read error. The rearrangement uses TRBV2 and TRBJ1-6; 9 bases match TRBD1. Germline CDR1 SNHLY, CDR2 FYNNEI. This CDR3 comprises 13 residues. CDR3: CASRTGQGSPPHF. CDR3 DNA: TGTGCCAGCCGTACGGGACAGGGTTCACCCCCCCACTTT.

The chain is built from TRBV2 and TRBJ2-5; D not resolved. Germline-derived CDR1 and CDR2 are SNHLY and FYNNEI. The CDR3 has 14 amino acids. V was clipped by 4 bases and J by 2 bases, with 11 bases between them. CDR3: CASSADTAQETQYF. CDR3 DNA sequence: TGTGCCAGCAGTGCTGACACAGCTCAAGAGACCCAGTACTTC.

The gene calls are TRBV7-2 and TRBJ2-2; D remains unclear. The germline gives CDR1 SGHTA, CDR2 FQGNSA. The V and J ends lost 2 bases and 4 bases respectively, with 5 bases between them. The length of the CDR3 is 13 residues. CDR3 in amino acids: CASSLTPTGELFF. The CDR3 nucleotides are TGTGCCAGCAGCTTAACCCCCACCGGGGAGCTGTTTTTT. Filled out from reference TRBV7-2 and TRBJ2-2, the complete variable domain reads GAGVSQSPSNKVTEKGKDVELRCDPISGHTALYWYRQSLGQGLEFLIYFQGNSAPDKSGLPSDRFSAERTGGSVSTLTIQRTQQEDSAVYLCASSLTPTGELFFGEGSRLTVL.

This clone was seen a single time. The chain recombines TRBV18 with TRBJ1-1, with 10 bases fitting TRBD1. Germline CDR1 is KGHSH and CDR2 is LQKENI. The CDR3 spans 17 residues. J was trimmed by 0 bases and V by 2 bases; bases with no gene match: 6. For the CDR3, the DNA is TGTGCCAGCTCACCAAGCGGGACAGGGGCTGTGAACACTGAAGCTTTCTTT. As protein: CASSPSGTGAVNTEAFF.

This rearrangement joins TRBV7-6 to TRBJ2-2; a weak D match, TRBD1 (5 bases). Germline CDR1 is SGHVS and CDR2 is FNYEAQ. This CDR3 contains 16 residues. V lost 2 bases to trimming and J lost 7 bases, with 17 bases between them. The CDR3 DNA sequence: TGTGCCAGCAGCTTAAAGGCACCAGGGTCGGGCGGGGAGCTGTTTTTT. Its translation: CASSLKAPGSGGELFF.

The V call is TRBV5-1, the J call TRBJ2-3; TRBD2 matches 7 bases. Germline V lookup: CDR1 SGHRS, CDR2 YFSETQ. The J segment lost 10 bases and the V segment lost 4 bases, leaving 12 bases of the junction unmatched. The CDR3 spans 14 residues. The chain's CDR3 is CASSGEGAGVAQYF. The CDR3 coding sequence is TGCGCCAGCAGCGGGGAGGGCGCTGGGGTGGCGCAGTATTTT.

The rearrangement links TRBV18 to TRBJ2-3; 15 bases line up with TRBD2. Germline V lookup: CDR1 KGHSH, CDR2 LQKENI. V was pared by 3 bases and J by 4 bases, with 2 bases of the junction left unmatched. This CDR3 has 16 amino acids. The CDR3 DNA is TGTGCCAGCTCACCTGGACTAGCGGGGGGGGCAGATACGCAGTATTTT. Its protein is CASSPGLAGGADTQYF.

The chain uses TRBV19 and TRBJ1-3, with D possibly TRBD1 on 5 matching bases. CDR1 LNHDA and CDR2 SQIVND come from the germline V gene (reference sequence). The CDR3 loop spans 13 amino acids. V lost 7 bases and J 0 bases, leaving 7 bases between the germline ends. The CDR3 region is CASKDTSGNTIYF. CDR3 DNA sequence: TGTGCCAGTAAGGACACCTCTGGAAACACCATATATTTT.

The V call is TRBV19, the J call TRBJ1-5; 9 nucleotides match TRBD1. CDR3 length equals 15 residues. The trim removed 8 bases at V and 6 bases at J, leaving 11 bases unmatched. Germline lookup yields CDR1 LNHDA and CDR2 SQIVND (reference sequence). This CDR3 reads CASGWDRVSGQPQHF. The CDR3 nucleotides read TGTGCCAGTGGGTGGGACAGGGTCTCGGGTCAGCCCCAGCATTTT.

The chain has TRBV4-3 and TRBJ2-1; TRBD2 matches 8 bases. V was pared by 0 bases and J by 6 bases, with 7 bases of the junction left unmatched. The CDR3 totals 16 residues. Germline-derived CDR1 and CDR2 are LGHNA and YSLEER. CDR3 in amino acids: CASSQDSWRGANEQFF. CDR3 DNA: TGCGCCAGCAGCCAAGACTCATGGCGGGGGGCCAATGAGCAGTTCTTC.

V gene TRBV5-1 combines with J gene TRBJ2-2; D remains ambiguous. The CDR3 extends over 11 amino acids. The V and J ends lost 0 bases and 8 bases respectively, with 2 bases between them. Germline V gene data show CDR1 as SGHRS and CDR2 as YFSETQ. Written as DNA, the CDR3 is TGCGCCAGCAGCTTGGAGGGGGAGCTGTTTTTT. Its protein is CASSLEGELFF.

The chain carries TRBV14 and TRBJ1-6; D might be TRBD1 (5 bases). This CDR3 region has 16 residues. Deletions cut 0 bases from V and 8 bases from J, with 14 bases between. Germline CDR1 SGHDN, CDR2 FVKESK. The CDR3: CASSQERGPGYSPLHF. The CDR3 bases are TGTGCCAGCAGCCAAGAGCGGGGCCCCGGGTATTCACCCCTCCACTTT. The complete variable domain, with remaining parts taken from reference TRBV14 and TRBJ1-6, reads EAGVTQFPSHSVIEKGQTVTLRCDPISGHDNLYWYRRVMGKEIKFLLHFVKESKQDESGMPNNRFLAERTGGTYSTLKVQPAELEDSGVYFCASSQERGPGYSPLHFGNGTRLTVT.

The chain couples TRBV19 to TRBJ2-7; D gene ambiguous. Germline lookup yields CDR1 LNHDA and CDR2 SQIVND (reference sequence). This CDR3 has 14 amino acids. V dropped 3 bases and J dropped 0 bases, with 9 bases sitting between them. DNA for the CDR3: TGTGCCAGTAGTATCTCTGGATACTCCTACGAGCAGTACTTC. This gives the protein CASSISGYSYEQYF.

This chain connects TRBV30 to TRBJ1-1; D is unclear. This CDR3 is built from 12 residues. V was clipped by 2 bases and J by 11 bases, with 15 bases between them. CDR1 and CDR2 (germline): GTSNPN, SVGIG (reference sequence). CDR3 in DNA: TGTGCCTGGAGTCGAGAAAGGTCTAGGGCTTTCTTT. Its translation is CAWSRERSRAFF.

With respect to this clone: Other DNA sequences in the same sample also yield this CDR3. The chain joins TRBV6-1 to TRBJ2-7, with 7 positions matching TRBD1. Germline CDR1 reads MNHNS; CDR2 reads SASEGT. V was clipped by 1 base and J by 3 bases; unmatched bases: 6. This CDR3 contains 15 residues. The CDR3 sequence is CASSEGLGDSYEQYF. CDR3 bases: TGTGCCAGCAGTGAAGGTCTGGGGGACAGCTACGAGCAGTACTTC.

This chain uses TRBV5-6 with TRBJ1-2; maybe TRBD1 (6 bases). The CDR3 contains 14 residues. Germline V gene sequence: CDR1 SGHDT, CDR2 YYEEEE. The V end was cut by 0 bases, the J end by 8 bases, with 14 bases between. The CDR3 DNA reads as TGTGCCAGCAGCTTGGAGGGGGGCAAATGGGGCTACACCTTC. Translating it yields CASSLEGGKWGYTF.

The V call is TRBV12-5, the J call TRBJ2-2, with D perhaps matching TRBD1 (6 bases). Germline V gene lookup returns CDR1 LGHNT and CDR2 FRNRAP. The CDR3 has 13 amino acids. Trimming took off 11 bases at V and 0 bases at J, with 10 bases between the two ends. CDR3 sequence reads: CAAGAPNTGELFF. The CDR3 DNA reads as TGTGCTGCAGGGGCCCCGAACACCGGGGAGCTGTTTTTT.

The V and J genes are TRBV7-8 and TRBJ1-5; a weak D match, TRBD1 (5 bases). The CDR3 runs to 17 residues. Trimming pared 2 bases from V and 5 bases from J, leaving 19 bases between. Germline V gives CDR1 SGHVS, CDR2 FQNEAQ. DNA for the CDR3: TGTGCCAGCAGCTTATCGGGGACGCCCAAGCTATATCAGCCCCAGCATTTT. Encoded protein: CASSLSGTPKLYQPQHF. Variable domain in full (rest from reference TRBV7-8 and TRBJ1-5): GAGVSQSPRYKVAKRGQDVALRCDPISGHVSLFWYQQALGQGPEFLTYFQNEAQLDKSGLPSDRFFAERPEGSVSTLKIQRTQQEDSAVYLCASSLSGTPKLYQPQHFGDGTRLSIL.

The rearrangement joins TRBV12-5 to TRBJ2-4; 8 nucleotides line up with TRBD1. The V gene end was trimmed by 5 bases and the J gene end by 10 bases; junction bases not matched to a gene: 10. This CDR3 spans 14 amino acids. Germline values: CDR1 LGHNT, CDR2 FRNRAP. The CDR3 DNA reads TGTGCTAGTGGTCCCCGGACAGGGTTTGGGATTCAGTACTTC. Amino acids: CASGPRTGFGIQYF.

V is TRBV7-3 and J is TRBJ1-2; D possibly corresponds to TRBD1 (6 bases). The CDR3 covers 15 residues. V lost 5 bases, J lost 4 bases, and 17 bases lay in between. Germline CDR1 SGHTA, CDR2 FQGTGA. This chain's CDR3 is CASSPGGGASYGYTF. DNA of the CDR3: TGTGCCAGCAGCCCGGGAGGGGGGGCTAGCTATGGCTACACCTTC.

The chain couples TRBV7-8 to TRBJ1-3; TRBD1 matches 7 bases. The CDR3 covers 16 residues. The J segment lost 2 bases and the V segment lost 5 bases, leaving 9 bases of the junction unmatched. CDR1 is SGHVS and CDR2 is FQNEAQ in the germline V gene. DNA of the CDR3: TGTGCCAGCAGCCAAAGCCTTACAGGGGCTGGAAACACCATATATTTT. Residues: CASSQSLTGAGNTIYF. The variable domain in full, completed from reference TRBV7-8 and TRBJ1-3, reads GAGVSQSPRYKVAKRGQDVALRCDPISGHVSLFWYQQALGQGPEFLTYFQNEAQLDKSGLPSDRFFAERPEGSVSTLKIQRTQQEDSAVYLCASSQSLTGAGNTIYFGEGSWLTVV.

The CDR3 bases are TGTGCCAGCAGTGTACGGGGGGGCGGTTTCAGGACAGATACGCAGTATTTT. Amino acid sequence: CASSVRGGGFRTDTQYF. V usage is TRBV6-1 and J usage is TRBJ2-3, with 8 bases matching TRBD2. V gave up 4 bases and J gave up 3 bases; unmatched junction bases: 12. CDR3 size: 17 residues. Germline V gives CDR1 MNHNS, CDR2 SASEGT.

The chain couples TRBV6-5 to TRBJ1-2; weak D call: TRBD1 (5 bases). V lost 0 bases, J lost 0 bases, and 8 bases lay in between. The CDR3 is made up of 15 amino acids. CDR1 MNHEY and CDR2 SVGAGI come from the germline V gene. CDR3 sequence: CASSYSGAANYGYTF. In DNA form, the CDR3 reads TGTGCCAGCAGTTACTCAGGGGCAGCTAACTATGGCTACACCTTC.

In its sample, this clone is medium-sized. CDR3 in amino acids: CASSKTEGPLHF. CDR3 in DNA: TGTGCCAGCAGCAAAACCGAGGGGCCCCTCCACTTT. The chain recombines TRBV7-9 with TRBJ1-6; weak D call: TRBD1 (5 bases). The germline CDR1 and CDR2 sequences are SEHNR and FQNEAQ (reference sequence). The CDR3 has 12 residues. Trimming took off 5 bases at V and 13 bases at J, with 12 bases between the two ends.

This clone occurred once. The chain carries TRBV7-2 and TRBJ1-2; unclear D gene. V was shortened by 5 bases and J by 6 bases, with 22 bases between the two germline ends. The CDR3 extends over 16 amino acids. CDR1 is SGHTA, CDR2 FQGNSA, per germline. CDR3 sequence: CASSLTPLGAPNGYTF. CDR3 nucleotide sequence: TGTGCCAGCAGCCTTACCCCGCTGGGTGCGCCAAATGGCTACACCTTC.

This chain links TRBV11-1 with TRBJ1-2; no reliable D call. This CDR3 is 15 amino acids long. The germline gives CDR1 SGHAT, CDR2 FQDESV (reference sequence). V gave up 1 base and J gave up 4 bases, with 13 bases separating them. CDR3 bases: TGTGCCAGCAGCTTAGGTCTAGGAGGCGCCTATGGCTACACCTTC. It encodes CASSLGLGGAYGYTF.

This rearrangement joins TRBV6-1 to TRBJ1-6; D is unclear. The CDR3 is 15 amino acids. Trimming took 7 bases from V and 10 from J, leaving 20 bases between them. CDR1 is MNHNS and CDR2 is SASEGT in the germline V gene. CDR3 in amino acids: CASTEAGPGGSPLHF. The CDR3 nucleotides read TGTGCCAGCACAGAAGCGGGTCCCGGAGGCTCACCCCTCCACTTT.

The chain joins TRBV27 to TRBJ2-3; a weak D match, TRBD1 (6 bases). CDR3 length: 15 amino acids. The germline CDR1 and CDR2 sequences are MNHEY and SMNVEV (reference sequence). The V end was cut by 5 bases, the J end by 0 bases, with 12 bases between. DNA of the CDR3: TGTGCCAGCAGTCTAGGACAGACTAGCACAGATACGCAGTATTTT. This codes for CASSLGQTSTDTQYF.

A few counts support this clone. V and J are TRBV5-6 and TRBJ1-3; the D gene is possibly TRBD1 (5 bases). Germline-derived CDR1 and CDR2 are SGHDT and YYEEEE. CDR3 length: 16 amino acids. Trimming took off 4 bases at V and 0 bases at J, with 14 bases between the two ends. CDR3 sequence reads: CASSHGHFNSGNTIYF. As DNA, the CDR3 is TGTGCCAGCAGCCACGGACACTTCAACTCTGGAAACACCATATATTTT.

V and J are TRBV13 and TRBJ2-1; 8 bases agree with TRBD2. CDR1 PRHDT and CDR2 FYEKMQ come from the germline V gene (reference sequence). V was clipped by 1 base and J by 8 bases; unmatched bases: 4. This CDR3 spans 14 amino acids. The chain's CDR3 is CASSLAGGRDEQFF. In DNA form, the CDR3 reads TGTGCCAGCAGCTTAGCGGGGGGGAGGGATGAGCAGTTCTTC. Variable domain in full (rest from reference TRBV13 and TRBJ2-1): AAGVIQSPRHLIKEKRETATLKCYPIPRHDTVYWYQQGPGQDPQFLISFYEKMQSDKGSIPDRFSAQQFSDYHSELNMSSLELGDSALYFCASSLAGGRDEQFFGPGTRLTVL.